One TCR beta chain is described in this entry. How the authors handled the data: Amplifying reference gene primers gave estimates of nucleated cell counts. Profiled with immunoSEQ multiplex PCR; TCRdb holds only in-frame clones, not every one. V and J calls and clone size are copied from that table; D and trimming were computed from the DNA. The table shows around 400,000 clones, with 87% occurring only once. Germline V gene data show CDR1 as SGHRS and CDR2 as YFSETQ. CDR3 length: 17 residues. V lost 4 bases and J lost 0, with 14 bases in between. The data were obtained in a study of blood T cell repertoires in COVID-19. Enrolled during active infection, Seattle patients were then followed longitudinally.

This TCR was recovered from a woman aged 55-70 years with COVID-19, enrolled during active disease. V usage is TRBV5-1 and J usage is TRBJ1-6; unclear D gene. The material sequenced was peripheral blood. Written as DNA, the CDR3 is TGCGCCAGCAGCCGCCGGACTAAAAGCTCCTATAATTCACCCCTCCACTTT. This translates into CASSRRTKSSYNSPLHF.